The rows below give T cell receptor beta chains drawn from one sample of a study of T cells in Graves' hyperthyroidism and ophthalmopathy. TCRdb re-called the multiplex PCR reads with MiXCR, one entry per CDR3 protein. This table has fewer than 800,000 distinct CDR3 sequences, 16% appearing once. Sequencing was performed on blood. These receptors all come from a man younger than 35 with Graves' hyperthyroidism. CDR3s include the opening cysteine and the closing phenylalanine or tryptophan. The order of the fields is D gene, J gene, clone size, V gene, CDR3 protein, CDR3 DNA. The D gene is left open where the match is weak. Expanded clones are given a class, and other clones once, few, many or no size at all.

D: TRBD1
J: TRBJ1-2
size: NA
V: TRBV12-3/TRBV12-4
CDR3: CASGLAPAGQGGFGYTF
DNA: TGTGCCAGCGGTTTAGCGCCAGCTGGACAGGGGGGCTTCGGCTACACCTTC

D: NA
J: TRBJ2-3
size: many
V: TRBV12-5
CDR3: CASGFSDTQYF
DNA: TGTGCTAGTGGTTTCTCAGATACGCAGTATTTT

D: TRBD1
J: TRBJ2-7
size: many
V: TRBV12-3/TRBV12-4
CDR3: CASSVRQGPYEQYF
DNA: TGTGCCAGCAGTGTCAGACAGGGCCCCTACGAGCAGTACTTC

D: NA
J: TRBJ1-1
size: few
V: TRBV28
CDR3: CASSFYSQDSGEAFF
DNA: TGTGCCAGCAGTTTTTATTCTCAGGACAGTGGTGAAGCTTTCTTT

D: TRBD1
J: TRBJ2-7
size: many
V: TRBV7-9
CDR3: CASSGPGQGWNEQYF
DNA: TGTGCCAGCAGCGGACCCGGACAGGGGTGGAACGAGCAGTACTTC

D: TRBD2
J: TRBJ2-3
size: NA
V: TRBV9
CDR3: CASSPRLAGGPGDTQYF
DNA: TGTGCCAGCAGTCCCCGACTAGCGGGAGGGCCAGGAGATACGCAGTATTTT

D: TRBD1
J: TRBJ1-1
size: many
V: TRBV11-2
CDR3: CASSSSGTGVEAFF
DNA: TGTGCCAGCAGCTCGAGCGGGACAGGGGTGGAAGCTTTCTTT

D: NA
J: TRBJ2-3
size: many
V: TRBV7-2
CDR3: CASSLEATRTDTQYF
DNA: TGTGCCAGCAGCTTAGAAGCTACCCGCACAGATACGCAGTATTTT

D: NA
J: TRBJ2-1
size: many
V: TRBV28
CDR3: CASSLVGVANEQFF
DNA: TGTGCCAGCAGTTTAGTCGGGGTGGCCAATGAGCAGTTCTTC

D: TRBD2
J: TRBJ2-2
size: NA
V: TRBV20-1
CDR3: CSARDWWGGGNTGELFF
DNA: TGCAGTGCTAGAGATTGGTGGGGCGGGGGGAACACCGGGGAGCTGTTTTTT

D: NA
J: TRBJ2-3
size: many
V: TRBV28
CDR3: CASRVGGDTQYF
DNA: TGTGCCAGCAGGGTTGGGGGAGATACGCAGTATTTT

D: TRBD1
J: TRBJ2-5
size: NA
V: TRBV11-3
CDR3: CASSSGQGASETQYF
DNA: TGTGCCAGCAGCTCGGGACAGGGGGCAAGTGAGACCCAGTACTTC

D: TRBD1
J: TRBJ2-7
size: NA
V: TRBV12-3/TRBV12-4
CDR3: CASSLGQGAHHSYEQYF
DNA: TGTGCCAGCAGTTTGGGACAGGGGGCCCACCACTCCTACGAGCAGTACTTC

D: TRBD2
J: TRBJ2-1
size: many
V: TRBV6-1
CDR3: CASTTSGNEQFF
DNA: TGTGCCAGCACGACTAGCGGAAATGAGCAGTTCTTC

D: TRBD1
J: TRBJ2-1
size: many
V: TRBV9
CDR3: CASSVSGQANNEQFF
DNA: TGTGCCAGCAGCGTATCGGGACAGGCGAACAATGAGCAGTTCTTC

D: NA
J: TRBJ1-5
size: NA
V: TRBV28
CDR3: CASRRDPNQPQHF
DNA: TGTGCCAGCAGGAGGGACCCCAATCAGCCCCAGCATTTT

D: NA
J: TRBJ1-1
size: NA
V: TRBV13
CDR3: CASSFGGGGSTEAFF
DNA: TGTGCCAGCAGCTTCGGGGGTGGGGGGAGCACTGAAGCTTTCTTT

D: TRBD1
J: TRBJ2-5
size: many
V: TRBV6-1
CDR3: CASSYQTGGGETQYF
DNA: TGTGCCAGCAGTTATCAAACAGGGGGCGGGGAGACCCAGTACTTC

D: NA
J: TRBJ2-5
size: many
V: TRBV7-2
CDR3: CATGETQYF
DNA: TGTGCCACTGGGGAGACCCAGTACTTC

D: TRBD2
J: TRBJ2-5
size: few
V: TRBV11-3
CDR3: CASSSSGRAGETQYF
DNA: TGTGCCAGCAGTTCGAGCGGGAGAGCCGGGGAGACCCAGTACTTC

D: TRBD2
J: TRBJ2-7
size: many
V: TRBV28
CDR3: CASSLAEYYEQYF
DNA: TGTGCCAGCAGTCTAGCGGAATACTACGAGCAGTACTTC

D: NA
J: TRBJ2-5
size: NA
V: TRBV19
CDR3: CASSIGRETQYF
DNA: TGTGCCAGTAGTATCGGCAGAGAGACCCAGTACTTC

D: TRBD1
J: TRBJ2-3
size: NA
V: TRBV28
CDR3: CASVTGGSTDTQYF
DNA: TGTGCCAGCGTTACAGGGGGCAGCACAGATACGCAGTATTTT